What follows are 21 T cell receptor beta chains derived from one specimen sequenced in a study of PD-1 blockade in classical Hodgkin lymphoma. Each patient experienced a relapse that followed autologous stem cell transplantation, and brentuximab vedotin exposure varied. TCRdb's copy holds only in-frame clones and misses some; the assay was immunoSEQ multiplex PCR. This table has approximately 27,000 clones, 85% to 90% appearing once. Sequences were derived from peripheral blood mononuclear cells (PBMCs), sampled at baseline. These receptors came from a human donor with classical Hodgkin lymphoma.

The rearrangement joins TRBV6-5 to TRBJ1-2; weak D call: TRBD1 (6 bases). Trimming shortened V by 2 bases and J by 2 bases, and 12 bases separated the two germline ends. Germline V gives CDR1 MNHEY, CDR2 SVGAGI. This CDR3 is built from 15 residues. The CDR3 is CASSYESQGNYGYTF. CDR3 DNA sequence: TGTGCCAGCAGTTACGAGTCTCAGGGGAACTATGGCTACACCTTC.

The chain employs TRBV2 and TRBJ2-1, with TRBD2 matching 11 bases. The CDR3 is 15 amino acids. The V segment lost 8 bases and the J segment 3 bases; nucleotides outside the gene matches: 6. Germline CDR1 SNHLY, CDR2 FYNNEI. The CDR3 DNA reads as TGTGCCAGCGGCCGACTAGCGGGGAGCTACAATGAGCAGTTCTTC. It yields the protein CASGRLAGSYNEQFF.

CDR3 protein: CASAGGEATDTQYF. The DNA for the CDR3 is TGTGCCAGCGCAGGGGGGGAGGCCACAGATACGCAGTATTTT. This rearrangement joins TRBV6-1 to TRBJ2-3, with D perhaps assigned TRBD1 or TRBD2 (7 bases each). The CDR3 is made up of 14 amino acids. Germline V lookup: CDR1 MNHNS, CDR2 SASEGT. Trimming removed 8 bases from V and 2 bases from J, with 14 bases in between.

The V call is TRBV5-6, the J call TRBJ2-1; D uncertain. The CDR3 contains 13 residues. Trimming shortened V by 0 bases and J by 7 bases, and 8 bases separated the two germline ends. The germline gives CDR1 SGHDT, CDR2 YYEEEE. The CDR3, as DNA: TGTGCCAGCAGCTTGGAGATAGGAAATGAGCAGTTCTTC. It encodes CASSLEIGNEQFF.

The V call is TRBV5-1, the J call TRBJ1-2; tentative D call: TRBD1 (5 bases). The CDR3 covers 15 residues. Trimming cost V 0 bases and J 6 bases, with 15 bases left between them. Per the germline V gene, CDR1 is SGHRS and CDR2 is YFSETQ. CDR3: CASSLAATGTDGYTF. The DNA of the CDR3 is TGCGCCAGCAGCTTGGCCGCGACGGGGACGGATGGCTACACCTTC.

The V call is TRBV6-4, the J call TRBJ1-1; D not resolved. Trimming removed 6 bases at V and 1 base at J, with 9 bases between. CDR3 length: 13 amino acids. Germline V lookup: CDR1 MRHNA, CDR2 SNTAGT. As DNA, the CDR3 is TGTGCCAGCAGCCGGGGTTGGAACACTGAAGCTTTCTTT. Translated: CASSRGWNTEAFF.

This clone was seen once. J is TRBJ1-3 and V is TRBV7-9, with D possibly being TRBD1 (5 bases). Deletions cut 4 bases from V and 0 bases from J, with 7 bases between. The CDR3 has 14 residues. Looked up from germline, CDR1 is SEHNR and CDR2 is FQNEAQ (reference sequence). The CDR3 DNA reads as TGTGCCAGCAGCTCAGGGTTCTCTGGAAACACCATATATTTT. It yields the protein CASSSGFSGNTIYF.

The chain joins TRBV19 to TRBJ1-6, with D possibly being TRBD1 (6 bases). Per germline, CDR1 LNHDA and CDR2 SQIVND (reference sequence). V dropped 5 bases and J dropped 2 bases, with 13 bases sitting between them. The CDR3 is made up of 16 amino acids. The CDR3 DNA reads TGTGCCAGTAGTGATACAGGGAACACCTATAATTCACCCCTCCACTTT. Its protein product is CASSDTGNTYNSPLHF.

The genes are TRBV5-1 and TRBJ1-1; TRBD1 aligns across 10 bases. The CDR3 is 16 amino acids. Germline V gene sequence: CDR1 SGHRS, CDR2 YFSETQ. The trim removed 0 bases at V and 2 bases at J, leaving 4 bases unmatched. CDR3 nucleotides: TGCGCCAGCAGCTTGGCCGGGACAGGGGTTAACACTGAAGCTTTCTTT. Translating it yields CASSLAGTGVNTEAFF. The full variable domain, with the rest looked up from reference TRBV5-1 and TRBJ1-1, is KAGVTQTPRYLIKTRGQQVTLSCSPISGHRSVSWYQQTPGQGLQFLFEYFSETQRNKGNFPGRFSGRQFSNSRSEMNVSTLELGDSALYLCASSLAGTGVNTEAFFGQGTRLTVV.

The chain links TRBV5-1 to TRBJ2-3; TRBD2 aligns across 10 bases. The ends lost 4 bases at V and 1 base at J; junction bases unmatched: 3. Looked up from germline, CDR1 is SGHRS and CDR2 is YFSETQ. The CDR3 runs 15 residues. The CDR3 DNA sequence: TGCGCCAGCAGCCCCCTAGCGGGGGGCACAGATACGCAGTATTTT. This gives the protein CASSPLAGGTDTQYF. Supplemented by reference TRBV5-1 and TRBJ2-3, the full variable domain reads KAGVTQTPRYLIKTRGQQVTLSCSPISGHRSVSWYQQTPGQGLQFLFEYFSETQRNKGNFPGRFSGRQFSNSRSEMNVSTLELGDSALYLCASSPLAGGTDTQYFGPGTRLTVL.

The chain recombines TRBV7-9 with TRBJ1-2, with 10 bases lining up with TRBD1. The CDR3 covers 19 residues. Germline loops: CDR1 SEHNR, CDR2 FQNEAQ (reference sequence). V trimming: 5 bases; J trimming: 7 bases; junction bases outside the gene matches: 22. Written as DNA, the CDR3 is TGTGCCAGCAGCGCATTGGGTTTGACAGGGGGCGGGAAAACCCCTGGCTACACCTTC. This codes for CASSALGLTGGGKTPGYTF.

The genes are TRBV29-1 and TRBJ1-1; the D gene is possibly TRBD1 (6 bases). Germline values: CDR1 SQVTM, CDR2 ANQGSEA. The CDR3 extends over 14 amino acids. V lost 4 bases and J lost 1, with 13 bases in between. As DNA, the CDR3 is TGCAGCGTTGGTCAGGGGCTATCGAACACTGAAGCTTTCTTT. It codes for CSVGQGLSNTEAFF.

The chain is built from TRBV5-1 and TRBJ2-5, with TRBD1 as a possible D gene (6 bases). Looked up from germline, CDR1 is SGHRS and CDR2 is YFSETQ. V was trimmed by 4 bases and J by 2 bases, leaving 18 bases between them. The CDR3 runs to 16 residues. CDR3 coding DNA: TGCGCCAGCAGCCCCATAATGGGACAAGGGCAAGAGACCCAGTACTTC. Amino acid sequence: CASSPIMGQGQETQYF. Variable domain in full (rest from reference TRBV5-1 and TRBJ2-5): KAGVTQTPRYLIKTRGQQVTLSCSPISGHRSVSWYQQTPGQGLQFLFEYFSETQRNKGNFPGRFSGRQFSNSRSEMNVSTLELGDSALYLCASSPIMGQGQETQYFGPGTRLLVL.

The chain has TRBV19 and TRBJ1-5; D gene ambiguous. CDR1 and CDR2 from the germline V gene are LNHDA and SQIVND (reference sequence). The germline V and J ends were trimmed by 7 bases and 2 bases, with 18 bases remaining between them. The CDR3 has 16 residues. CDR3 bases: TGTGCCAGTACCACCCTCCCAGGCCGGGGCAATCAGCCCCAGCATTTT. It specifies CASTTLPGRGNQPQHF.

CDR3 bases: TGCGCCAGCAGCTTGGACCCGGGGAACTGGTACGAGCAGTACTTC. It codes for CASSLDPGNWYEQYF. The genes are TRBV5-1 and TRBJ2-7, with D possibly TRBD2 on 5 matching bases. This CDR3 is 15 amino acids long. Between the trimmed V and J ends, which lost 0 bases and 4 bases, there was a span of 14 bases. Germline V CDR1 and CDR2: SGHRS, YFSETQ.

The chain carries TRBV7-8 and TRBJ2-5; maybe TRBD1 (7 bases). The V gene's germline CDR1 is SGHVS and CDR2 FQNEAQ. This CDR3 comprises 15 residues. V lost 5 bases and J 2 bases, leaving 15 bases between the germline ends. The CDR3 DNA is TGTGCCAGCAGCGCGGGACAGCTAATACAAGAGACCCAGTACTTC. Protein product: CASSAGQLIQETQYF.

The chain combines TRBV7-9 with TRBJ2-5, with 7 bases fitting TRBD2. After removal of 4 bases from V and 3 bases from J, the junction contained 8 bases not matched to a gene. The CDR3 has 15 amino acids. In germline, CDR1 is SEHNR, CDR2 FQNEAQ (reference sequence). CDR3 sequence: CASSSPAGVKETQYF. The CDR3, as DNA: TGTGCCAGCAGCTCCCCCGCGGGGGTAAAAGAGACCCAGTACTTC.

The rearrangement uses TRBV21-1 and TRBJ2-3; the D call TRBD1 from the table was never checked on the DNA. TRBV21-1 is reported as a pseudogene. This CDR3 spans 14 amino acids. CDR3 protein: CASSKFSFTDTQYF. The CDR3 DNA sequence: TGTGCCAGCAGCAAATTCAGTTTCACAGATACGCAGTATTTT.

By sample fraction, this clone is medium-sized. The J gene is TRBJ1-1, the V gene TRBV5-1, with 12 bases lining up with TRBD1. V was pared by 0 bases and J by 10 bases, with 7 bases of the junction left unmatched. Germline CDR1 SGHRS, CDR2 YFSETQ. This CDR3 contains 15 residues. In nucleotides, the CDR3 is TGCGCCAGCAGCTTGGCGGGACAGGGGGCAAATGTAGCTTTCTTT. Protein product: CASSLAGQGANVAFF. Full variable domain (rest looked up from reference TRBV5-1 and TRBJ1-1): KAGVTQTPRYLIKTRGQQVTLSCSPISGHRSVSWYQQTPGQGLQFLFEYFSETQRNKGNFPGRFSGRQFSNSRSEMNVSTLELGDSALYLCASSLAGQGANVAFFGQGTRLTVV.

The chain links TRBV12-5 to TRBJ2-3; possible D gene TRBD2, 5 bases. Germline values: CDR1 LGHNT, CDR2 FRNRAP. The CDR3 extends over 16 amino acids. V was trimmed by 6 bases and J by 6 bases, leaving 22 bases between them. The CDR3 DNA sequence: TGTGCTAGTGGCGCTCCCCCCTCCCGGAGGCTGGATACGCAGTATTTT. Its translation: CASGAPPSRRLDTQYF.

This chain connects TRBV9 to TRBJ2-5; 7 bases match TRBD2. The ends lost 3 bases at V and 4 bases at J; junction bases unmatched: 6. This CDR3 comprises 14 residues. Germline loops: CDR1 SGDLS, CDR2 YYNGEE. CDR3 DNA: TGTGCCAGCAGCGCGGGACTATCCTTAGAGACCCAGTACTTC. Residues: CASSAGLSLETQYF.